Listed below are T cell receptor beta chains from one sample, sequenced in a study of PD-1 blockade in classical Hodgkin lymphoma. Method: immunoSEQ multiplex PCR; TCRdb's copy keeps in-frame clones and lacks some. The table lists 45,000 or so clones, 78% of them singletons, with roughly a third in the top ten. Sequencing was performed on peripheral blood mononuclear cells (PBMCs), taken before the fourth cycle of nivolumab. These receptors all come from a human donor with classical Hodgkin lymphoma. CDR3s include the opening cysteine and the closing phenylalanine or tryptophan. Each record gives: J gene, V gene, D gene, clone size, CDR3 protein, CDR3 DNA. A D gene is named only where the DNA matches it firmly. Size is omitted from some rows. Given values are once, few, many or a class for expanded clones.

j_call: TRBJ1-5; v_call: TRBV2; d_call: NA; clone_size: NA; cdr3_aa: CASSEAEGNQPQHF; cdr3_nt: TGTGCCAGCAGTGAAGCTGAGGGGAATCAGCCCCAGCATTTT
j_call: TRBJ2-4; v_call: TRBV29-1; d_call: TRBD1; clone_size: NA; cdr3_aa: CSVEEADRGDIQYF; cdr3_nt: TGCAGCGTTGAAGAAGCCGACAGGGGGGACATTCAGTACTTC
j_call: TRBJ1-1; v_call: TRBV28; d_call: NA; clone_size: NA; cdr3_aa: CASSTNNFLSEAFF; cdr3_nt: TGTGCCAGCAGTACAAACAACTTTTTGTCTGAAGCTTTCTTT
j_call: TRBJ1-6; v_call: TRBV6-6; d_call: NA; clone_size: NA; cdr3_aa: CASRTVSSYNSPLHF; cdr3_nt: TGTGCCAGCAGGACGGTGAGCTCCTATAATTCACCCCTCCACTTT
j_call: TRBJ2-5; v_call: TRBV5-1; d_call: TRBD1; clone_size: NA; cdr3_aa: CASSLGPQGAGQETQYF; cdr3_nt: TGCGCCAGCAGCTTGGGCCCCCAGGGGGCAGGGCAAGAGACCCAGTACTTC
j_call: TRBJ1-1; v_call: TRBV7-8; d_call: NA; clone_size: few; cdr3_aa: CASSLNMGNTEAFF; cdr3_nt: TGTGCCAGCAGCTTGAATATGGGGAACACTGAAGCTTTCTTT
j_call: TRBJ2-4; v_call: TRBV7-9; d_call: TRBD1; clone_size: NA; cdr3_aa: CASSAGQGAKNIQYF; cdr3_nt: TGTGCCAGCAGCGCCGGACAGGGTGCCAAAAACATTCAGTACTTC
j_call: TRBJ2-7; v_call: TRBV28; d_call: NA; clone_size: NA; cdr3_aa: CASSFGGQGISYEQYF; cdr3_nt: TGTGCCAGCAGTTTCGGGGGGCAGGGAATCTCCTACGAGCAGTACTTC
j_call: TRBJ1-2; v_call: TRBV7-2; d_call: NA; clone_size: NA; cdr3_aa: CASSLIRVGAGYTF; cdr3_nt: TGTGCCAGCAGCTTAATTCGTGTGGGGGCGGGCTACACCTTC
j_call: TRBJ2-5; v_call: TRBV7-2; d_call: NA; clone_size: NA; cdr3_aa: CASSRLTGLQETQYF; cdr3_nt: TGTGCCAGCAGCCGCCTTACAGGGTTACAAGAGACCCAGTACTTC
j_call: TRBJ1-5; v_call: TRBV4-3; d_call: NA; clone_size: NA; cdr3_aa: CASSQDRHLQGPQHF; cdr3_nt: TGCGCCAGCAGCCAAGATCGGCACTTGCAGGGGCCCCAGCATTTT
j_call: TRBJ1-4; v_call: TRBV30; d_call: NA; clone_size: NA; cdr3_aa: CAWSVGEKLFF; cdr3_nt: TGTGCCTGGAGTGTAGGTGAAAAACTGTTTTTT
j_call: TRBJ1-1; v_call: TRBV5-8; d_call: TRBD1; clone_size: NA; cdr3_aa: CASSRDRETEAFF; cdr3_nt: TGTGCCAGCAGCAGGGACAGGGAAACTGAAGCTTTCTTT
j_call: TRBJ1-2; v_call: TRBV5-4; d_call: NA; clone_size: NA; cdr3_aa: CASSLDGYGYTF; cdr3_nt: TGTGCCAGCAGCTTGGACGGGTATGGCTACACCTTC
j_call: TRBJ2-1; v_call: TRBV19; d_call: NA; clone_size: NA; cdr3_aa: CASTGASYNEQFF; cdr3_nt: TGTGCCAGTACGGGGGCCTCCTACAATGAGCAGTTCTTC
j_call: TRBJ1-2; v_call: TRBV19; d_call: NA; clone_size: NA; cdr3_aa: CASREIGDYGYTF; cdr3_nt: TGTGCCAGTAGGGAAATCGGTGACTATGGCTACACCTTC
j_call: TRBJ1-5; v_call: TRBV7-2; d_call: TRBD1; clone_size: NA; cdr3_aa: CASSVQGGQPQHF; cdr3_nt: TGTGCCAGCAGCGTACAGGGGGGTCAGCCCCAGCATTTT
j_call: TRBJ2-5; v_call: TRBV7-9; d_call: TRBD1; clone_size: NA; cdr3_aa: CASSYQGALYF; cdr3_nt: TGTGCCAGCAGCTACCAGGGGGCTTTGTACTTC
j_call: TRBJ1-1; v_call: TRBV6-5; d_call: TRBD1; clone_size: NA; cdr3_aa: CASSYDGQGVLTEAFF; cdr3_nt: TGTGCCAGCAGTTACGACGGACAGGGGGTGCTCACTGAAGCTTTCTTT
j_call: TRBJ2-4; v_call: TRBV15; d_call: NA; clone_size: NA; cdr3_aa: CATSRDRDRVTIQYF; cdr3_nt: TGTGCCACCAGCAGGGACCGGGACCGTGTCACCATTCAGTACTTC
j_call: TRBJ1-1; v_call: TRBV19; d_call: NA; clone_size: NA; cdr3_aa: CASQRGLNTEAFF; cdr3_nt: TGTGCCAGTCAAAGAGGGTTGAACACTGAAGCTTTCTTT
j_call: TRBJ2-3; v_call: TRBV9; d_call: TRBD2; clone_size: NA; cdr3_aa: CASSVGVRGDTDTQYF; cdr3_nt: TGTGCCAGCAGCGTAGGAGTGCGGGGGGACACAGATACGCAGTATTTT
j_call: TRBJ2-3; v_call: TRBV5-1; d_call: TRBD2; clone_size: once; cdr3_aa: CASSLASGGQGDTQYF; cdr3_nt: TGCGCCAGCAGCTTAGCTAGCGGGGGCCAGGGAGATACGCAGTATTTT
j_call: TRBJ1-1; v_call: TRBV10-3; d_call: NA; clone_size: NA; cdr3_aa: CAISPHENTEAFF; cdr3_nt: TGTGCCATCAGTCCACACGAGAACACTGAAGCTTTCTTT
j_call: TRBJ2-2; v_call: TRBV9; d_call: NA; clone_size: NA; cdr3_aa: CASSPGTFTGELFF; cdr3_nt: TGTGCCAGCAGCCCAGGGACCTTCACCGGGGAGCTGTTTTTT
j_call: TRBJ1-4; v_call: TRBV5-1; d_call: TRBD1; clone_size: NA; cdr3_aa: CASSLQGVPNEKLFF; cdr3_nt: TGCGCCAGCAGCCTACAGGGGGTACCTAATGAAAAACTGTTTTTT
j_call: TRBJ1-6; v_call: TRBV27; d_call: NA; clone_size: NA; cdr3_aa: CASTPSTVNNSPLHF; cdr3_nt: TGTGCCAGCACCCCTTCGACAGTAAATAATTCACCCCTCCACTTT
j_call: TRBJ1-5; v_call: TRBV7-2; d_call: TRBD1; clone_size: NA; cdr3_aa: CASSPHDRGGQPQHF; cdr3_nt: TGTGCCAGCAGCCCGCATGACAGGGGGGGTCAGCCCCAGCATTTT
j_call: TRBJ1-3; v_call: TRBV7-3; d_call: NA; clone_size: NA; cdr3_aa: CASSLTGGSGNTIYF; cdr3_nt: TGTGCCAGCAGCTTAACAGGGGGATCAGGAAACACCATATATTTT
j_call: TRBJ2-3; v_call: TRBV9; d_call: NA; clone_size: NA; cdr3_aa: CASSVNPTDTQYF; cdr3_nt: TGTGCCAGCAGCGTAAATCCAACAGATACGCAGTATTTT
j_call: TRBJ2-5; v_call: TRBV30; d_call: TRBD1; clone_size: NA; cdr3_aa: CARGQGSETQYF; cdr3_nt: TGTGCTAGGGGACAGGGGAGCGAGACCCAGTACTTC
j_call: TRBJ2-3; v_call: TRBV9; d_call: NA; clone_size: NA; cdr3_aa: CASSVTWGDTDTQYF; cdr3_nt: TGTGCCAGCAGCGTAACTTGGGGGGACACAGATACGCAGTATTTT
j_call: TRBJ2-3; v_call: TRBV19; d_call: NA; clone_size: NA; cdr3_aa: CASSIVESTDTQYF; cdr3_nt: TGTGCCAGTAGTATAGTGGAAAGCACAGATACGCAGTATTTT
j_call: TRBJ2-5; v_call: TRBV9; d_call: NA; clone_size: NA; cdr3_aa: CASSVDLETQYF; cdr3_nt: TGTGCCAGCAGCGTAGATTTAGAGACCCAGTACTTC
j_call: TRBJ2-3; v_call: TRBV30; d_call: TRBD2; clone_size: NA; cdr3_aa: CAWSVLAGWADTQYF; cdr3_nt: TGTGCCTGGAGTGTTTTAGCGGGGTGGGCAGATACGCAGTATTTT
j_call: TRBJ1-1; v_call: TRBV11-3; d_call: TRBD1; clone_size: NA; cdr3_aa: CASSLDQGGTSMNTEAFF; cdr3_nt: TGTGCCAGCAGCTTAGATCAGGGGGGTACTTCGATGAACACTGAAGCTTTCTTT
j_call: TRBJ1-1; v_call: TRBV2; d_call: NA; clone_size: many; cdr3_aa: CASSEMGSTEAFF; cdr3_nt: TGTGCCAGCAGTGAAATGGGAAGCACTGAAGCTTTCTTT